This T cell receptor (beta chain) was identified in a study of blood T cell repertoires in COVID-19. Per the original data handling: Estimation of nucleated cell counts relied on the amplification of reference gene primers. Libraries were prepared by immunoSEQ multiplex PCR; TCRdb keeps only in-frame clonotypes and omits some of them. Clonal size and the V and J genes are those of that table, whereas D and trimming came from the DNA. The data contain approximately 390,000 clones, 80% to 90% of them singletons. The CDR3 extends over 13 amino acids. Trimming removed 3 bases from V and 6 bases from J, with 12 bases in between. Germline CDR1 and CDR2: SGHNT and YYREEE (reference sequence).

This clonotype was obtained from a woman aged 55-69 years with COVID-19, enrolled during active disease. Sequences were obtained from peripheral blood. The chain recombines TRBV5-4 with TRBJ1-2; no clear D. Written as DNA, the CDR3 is TGTGCCAGCAGCTACCAGGTTTTGGATGGCTACACCTTC. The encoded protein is CASSYQVLDGYTF.